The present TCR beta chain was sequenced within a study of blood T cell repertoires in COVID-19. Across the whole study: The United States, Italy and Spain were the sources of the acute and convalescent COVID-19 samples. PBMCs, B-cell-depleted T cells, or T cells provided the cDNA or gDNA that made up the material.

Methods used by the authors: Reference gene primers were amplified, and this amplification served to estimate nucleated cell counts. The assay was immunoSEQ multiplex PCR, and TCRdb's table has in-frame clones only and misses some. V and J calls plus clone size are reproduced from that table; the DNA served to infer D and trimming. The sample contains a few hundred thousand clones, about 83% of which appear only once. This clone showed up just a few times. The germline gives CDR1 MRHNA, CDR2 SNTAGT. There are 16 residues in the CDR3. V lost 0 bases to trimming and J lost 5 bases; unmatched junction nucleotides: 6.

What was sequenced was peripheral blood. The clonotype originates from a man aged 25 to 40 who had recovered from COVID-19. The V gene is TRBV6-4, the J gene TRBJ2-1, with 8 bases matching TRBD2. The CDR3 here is CASSDSSRGGHNEQFF. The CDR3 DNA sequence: TGTGCCAGCAGTGACTCGAGTCGGGGGGGCCACAATGAGCAGTTCTTC.